This T cell receptor beta chain was profiled in a study of blood T cells in healthy people across ages (dated by TCRdb to between 2014 and 2017). Background for the entire study: In model experiments, template switching captured about one uniquely barcoded TCR beta cDNA molecule for every two T cells. To avoid experimental bias, donors of different ages were randomly spread across the sequencing lanes. The donors were split into four age groups: young (average about 16 years), middle-aged (about 40), aged (over 55) and long-lived (approximately 89). Using the same blood draw, the study looked at two additional independent replicas of 1 million unique cDNA reads for two donors, one aged 18 to 29 and the other aged 80 or older. Age-related changes in TCR beta repertoire diversity were measured in the study by deep sequencing normalized with unique cDNA molecular identifiers.

Systemically healthy Caucasian individuals from Russia, over 30 in total and aged roughly 6 to 100 years, were included as donors. Each donor gave ten milliliters of peripheral blood, drawn into EDTA-treated Vacutainer tubes. Ficoll-Paque density-gradient centrifugation was used to isolate PBMCs, with at least 7 million per sample. Trizol reagent was used to extract total RNA from PBMCs, with at least 6 micrograms per sample. The percentages of naive CD45RAhigh/CD27high T cells were determined by flow cytometry on a PBMC aliquot from every donor. General findings and caveats noted by the study authors: Compared with the aged group, more naive CD4+ T cells, fewer expanded clones and increased TCR diversity were shown by the long-lived group, suggesting age selection. Observed TCR beta diversity per million T cells fell roughly linearly with age, and a significant reduction was already apparent by age about 38. Observed TCR beta diversity correlated strongly with the percentage of naive T cells measured by flow cytometry. Conclusive comparison of naive and antigen-experienced compartments was prevented by the profiling of bulk unsorted PBMCs. Because donor CMV infection status was unknown, age-related changes in expanded clonotypes were potentially confounded. Estimates of total diversity from one million sequenced T cells were regarded as lower bounds and underestimates.

This clonotype was counted only a few times. The clone's antigen remains unknown. Base-call qualities are not available, and no considerably larger clone is one nucleotide away. Library method: 5' RACE. The listed sequencing device is Illumina HiSeq 2500. The second PCR ran for about 6 to 12 cycles and used a J-beta primer mix along with a sample-barcoded 5' primer. A unique molecular identifier was introduced onto each TCR beta cDNA molecule by a template-switch 5' adaptor carrying 12 random nucleotides. Each sample yielded at least 2.5 million CDR3-containing paired-end reads. The Mint cDNA synthesis kit, primed by a TRBC-specific oligonucleotide, was used to synthesize first-strand cDNA from all RNA. All cDNA was treated with uracil-DNA glycosylase and then went through a first 18-cycle PCR with the universal primers M1SS and BC2_uni_R. The study's processing was this. Normalization of each sample was performed by random selection of 1 million high-quality reads, each carrying a distinct molecular identifier. Instead of being binned into consensus sequences, reads that shared molecular identifiers were thrown out. CDR3 identification, clonotype clustering and error correction used MiTCR with a Q25 quality threshold and the strictest error-elimination algorithm. A nonparametric unseen species model with Euler transformation was used to estimate a lower bound on total TCR beta diversity. The raw public reads went through TCRdb reprocessing: fastp at Q25, MiXCR clone calling, in-frame beta chains kept. Rows are combined by CDR3 protein, so each entry shows the most common genes and DNA. The V and J calls here are based on TCRdb, not the publication. Within this sample are 2 million or so distinct CDR3 sequences, with 49% of them counted one time only. The top ten hold roughly 2% of the sample.

V ends up 0 bases short and J 5 bases short, with an unmatched junction base count of 6. The cysteine opens and the phenylalanine closes a CDR3 of 17 amino acids. The DNA shown is the 51-base CDR3, in frame from base 1. CDR1 and CDR2 (MNHEY, SVGEGT) derive from the germline V gene. The V gene is TRBV6-2 or TRBV6-3 and the J gene is TRBJ2-1, with 11 middle bases fitting TRBD2. The clonotype originates from a woman in her thirties or forties in good health. The sequenced sample consisted of blood. The nucleotide sequence is given as TGTGCCAGCAGTTACTCTCCACTAGCGGGGGCCCACAATGAGCAGTTCTTC. It codes for CASSYSPLAGAHNEQFF.